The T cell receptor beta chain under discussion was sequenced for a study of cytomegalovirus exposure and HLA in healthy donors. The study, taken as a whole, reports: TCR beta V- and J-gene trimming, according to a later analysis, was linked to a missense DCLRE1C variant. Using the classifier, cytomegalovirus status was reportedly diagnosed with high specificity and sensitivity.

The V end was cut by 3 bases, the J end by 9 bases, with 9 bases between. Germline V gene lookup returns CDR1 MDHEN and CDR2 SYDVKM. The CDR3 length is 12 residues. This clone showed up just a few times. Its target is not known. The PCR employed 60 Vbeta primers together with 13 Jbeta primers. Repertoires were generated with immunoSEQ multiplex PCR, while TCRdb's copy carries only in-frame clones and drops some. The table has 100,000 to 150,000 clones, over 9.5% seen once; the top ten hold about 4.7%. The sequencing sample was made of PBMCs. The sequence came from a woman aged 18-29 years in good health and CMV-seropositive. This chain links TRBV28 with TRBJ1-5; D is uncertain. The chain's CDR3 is CASSFPSGPQHF. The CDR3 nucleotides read TGTGCCAGCAGTTTCCCCTCCGGGCCCCAGCATTTT.